This T cell receptor beta chain comes out of a study of blood T cells in healthy people across ages. Study information: Template switching recovered approximately one barcoded beta molecule for every two T cells.

PCR was performed a second time for about 7 to 12 cycles using a sample-barcoded 5' primer and a J-beta primer mix. TCRdb independently ran MiXCR on the 5' RACE reads; one entry per CDR3 protein. In the table there are some 700,000 distinct CDR3 sequences, roughly 45% of which are singletons. As to this clonotype: Its antigen remains unidentified.

Study findings and constraints: PBMCs that were unsorted prevented a conclusive naive versus antigen-experienced comparison. Long-lived donors carried more naive CD4+ cells and greater diversity than aged donors.

Total RNA extraction produced at least 5 micrograms (per sample) for the study. The V and J ends lost 0 bases and 0 bases respectively, with 3 bases between them. The CDR3 covers 15 residues. From germline, CDR1 is MNHNY and CDR2 SVGAGI (reference sequence). The specimen sequenced was blood. The sequence was collected from an older woman in good health. The chain couples TRBV6-6 to TRBJ2-6; no definite D call. In DNA, the CDR3 is TGTGCCAGCAGTTACTCTAGCTCTGGGGCCAACGTCCTGACTTTC. Protein: CASSYSSSGANVLTF.